This T cell receptor (beta chain) was captured in a study of blood T cell repertoires in COVID-19. Only in-frame clones appear in the TCRdb table, and some are missing; sequencing was by immunoSEQ multiplex PCR. The table records 350,000 or so clones, 86% of them present only once. V gave up 2 bases and J gave up 8 bases; unmatched junction bases: 7. This CDR3 has 14 amino acids. Germline values: CDR1 MGHRA, CDR2 YSYEKL. The V and J genes are TRBV4-1 and TRBJ1-2; TRBD1 agrees at 8 bases. The sequence derives from a woman aged 40 to 55 with acute COVID-19. Material for sequencing was PBMCs or T cells enriched from blood (not recorded which). Here the CDR3 reads CASSQPGQGRGYTF. The CDR3 DNA follows: TGCGCCAGCAGCCAACCAGGACAGGGTCGCGGCTACACCTTC.